This record covers a single TCR beta chain. Each of the donors was a healthy bone marrow donor. This sample was taken from a study of cytomegalovirus exposure and HLA in healthy donors. The PCR contained 60 Vbeta and 13 Jbeta primers. Clones were read by immunoSEQ multiplex PCR, and TCRdb kept only the in-frame ones, dropping some. Here the sample spans some 100,000 clones, around 84% being singletons. CDR1 and CDR2 from the germline V gene are SEHNR and FQNEAQ (reference sequence). Trimming took off 2 bases at V and 0 bases at J, with 10 bases between the two ends. The CDR3 is made up of 15 amino acids.

The chain uses TRBV7-9 and TRBJ1-2; D ambiguous. The receptor was derived from a woman aged 40 to 49 in good health and CMV-seropositive. What was sequenced was PBMCs. The CDR3 nucleotides read TGTGCCAGCAGCTTAATGGGAGACCCTAACTATGGCTACACCTTC. Encoded protein: CASSLMGDPNYGYTF.